Listed here are 20 T cell receptor beta chains from one sample, sequenced in a study of Graves' ophthalmopathy and Graves' hyperthyroidism. RNA transcripts were the template, and TCR beta CDR3 regions were amplified from them. The authors performed first-round RT-PCR with HTBI primers and then a second-round multiplex PCR. TCRdb itself ran the multiplex PCR reads through MiXCR, one entry per CDR3 protein. The sample lists about 1.1 million distinct CDR3 sequences, 35% to 40% occurring once. What was sequenced was peripheral blood or thyroid tissue (not recorded which). Receptors originate from an adult man with Graves' hyperthyroidism.

The chain employs TRBV24-1 and TRBJ2-2; weak D call: TRBD1 (5 bases). Trimming shortened V by 0 bases and J by 2 bases, and 9 bases separated the two germline ends. The CDR3 runs to 16 residues. Germline V CDR1 and CDR2: KGHDR, SFDVKD. The DNA for the CDR3 is TGTGCCACCAGTGATTTGACAGGCTCAAACACCGGGGAGCTGTTTTTT. The encoded protein is CATSDLTGSNTGELFF.

The chain is built from TRBV20-1 and TRBJ2-5; D unclear. CDR3 size: 13 residues. V was trimmed by 5 bases and J by 5 bases, leaving 15 bases between them. Germline assignment: CDR1 DFQATT and CDR2 SNEGSKA (reference sequence). CDR3 nucleotide sequence: TGCAGTGCTGGAAGACGGTACCGTGAGACCCAGTACTTC. As protein: CSAGRRYRETQYF.

In regard to this clonotype: This may arise from a read error, as a much more abundant clone is one base away. V is TRBV11-2 and J is TRBJ1-6, with 9 positions matching TRBD1. V dropped 8 bases and J dropped 7; count of bases not matched to a gene: 12. CDR1 and CDR2 (germline): SGHAT, FQNNGV. The CDR3 is made up of 16 amino acids. This chain's CDR3 is CASGPWTGDTNSPLHF. CDR3 coding DNA: TGTGCCAGCGGCCCCTGGACAGGGGACACAAATTCACCCCTCCACTTT.

This clonotype was picked up many times. J is TRBJ2-7 and V is TRBV29-1; no clear D. Germline-derived CDR1 and CDR2 are SQVTM and ANQGSEA. Deletions cut 5 bases from V and 0 bases from J, with 11 bases between. The CDR3 is 13 amino acids. The CDR3 DNA reads as TGCAGCGTTTCCCCTGCAGACTCCTACGAGCAGTACTTC. It translates to CSVSPADSYEQYF.

V and J are TRBV7-9 and TRBJ2-7, with 7 bases matching TRBD2. Germline assignment: CDR1 SEHNR and CDR2 FQNEAQ (reference sequence). The length of the CDR3 is 17 residues. With 6 bases clipped from V and 0 bases from J, the junction kept 14 bases outside the gene matches. The CDR3 loop reads CASSYRAGGLASYEQYF. Written as DNA, the CDR3 is TGTGCCAGCAGTTACCGGGCCGGGGGGTTGGCCTCCTACGAGCAGTACTTC.

This clonotype occurred a few times. This CDR3 is CASRGISSYEQYF. CDR3 bases: TGTGCCAGCAGGGGGATTAGCTCCTACGAGCAGTACTTC. J is TRBJ2-7 and V is TRBV6-5, with D unresolved. CDR3 size: 13 residues. Germline V gives CDR1 MNHEY, CDR2 SVGAGI. V was cut by 6 bases and J by 0 bases, with 9 bases left in between.

This clonotype was seen many times. The chain employs TRBV7-2 and TRBJ2-5; D gene ambiguous. The CDR3 runs 12 residues. V was clipped by 3 bases and J by 5 bases, with 7 bases between them. Germline V gives CDR1 SGHTA, CDR2 FQGNSA. The DNA of the CDR3 is TGTGCCAGCAGCTTTTACGAGGAGACCCAGTACTTC. Translation gives CASSFYEETQYF.

This clonotype was seen at least ten times. The V call is TRBV10-3, the J call TRBJ2-2; 10 positions match TRBD1. The V gene's germline CDR1 is ENHRY and CDR2 SYGVKD. The CDR3 sequence is 15 residues long. The junction had 2 bases not matched to a gene; V was cut back by 3 bases and J by 4 bases. The CDR3 reads CAISDWDRGTGELFF. The CDR3 DNA reads TGTGCCATCAGTGATTGGGACAGGGGCACCGGGGAGCTGTTTTTT.

The chain couples TRBV24-1 to TRBJ2-5; 10 positions agree with TRBD1. The CDR3 has 14 amino acids. J lost 5 bases, V lost 7 bases, and 6 bases had no gene match. Per germline, CDR1 KGHDR and CDR2 SFDVKD. The CDR3 DNA is TGTGCCACCAGCCCGGGACAGGGGCGGGAGACCCAGTACTTC. Its translation: CATSPGQGRETQYF.

The chain carries TRBV12-3 or TRBV12-4 and TRBJ2-5; TRBD1 aligns across 8 bases. V lost 6 bases and J lost 1; bases outside the gene matches: 7. There are 15 residues in the CDR3. The CDR3 DNA is TGTGCCAGCAGCCAAGAGACAGGGGCCCAAGAGACCCAGTACTTC. This encodes CASSQETGAQETQYF.

V gene TRBV5-6 combines with J gene TRBJ1-2; 7 bases agree with TRBD1. In germline, CDR1 is SGHDT, CDR2 YYEEEE. V shed 4 bases, J shed 4 bases, and the junction held 7 bases outside the gene matches. The CDR3 spans 14 residues. CDR3 protein: CASSLTGRSYGYTF. Here the CDR3 DNA reads TGTGCCAGCAGCCTGACAGGGAGATCCTATGGCTACACCTTC.

This sequence joins TRBV20-1 and TRBJ2-5, with a tentative D call TRBD1 (6 bases). The CDR3 runs 13 residues. Germline loops: CDR1 DFQATT, CDR2 SNEGSKA (reference sequence). The ends were cut back, 3 bases at V and 5 bases at J, with 13 bases in the middle. CDR3: CSARGRDRETQYF. In DNA form, the CDR3 reads TGCAGTGCTAGGGGCAGAGACAGGGAGACCCAGTACTTC.

As regards this clonotype: A much bigger clone sits one base away, suggesting this may be a read error. This chain uses TRBV5-5 with TRBJ1-5; D ambiguous. Trimming removed 5 bases at V and 4 bases at J, with 16 bases between. Germline V gene data show CDR1 as SGHKS and CDR2 as YYEKEE (reference sequence). The CDR3 length is 15 residues. The chain's CDR3 is CASSLLDIANQPQHF. The CDR3 DNA sequence: TGTGCCAGCAGTCTACTGGATATAGCAAATCAGCCCCAGCATTTT.

This clonotype was seen at least ten times. In DNA, the CDR3 is TGTGCCACCAGCAGAGATGAGGGGACTCAGCCCCAGCATTTT. Its translation: CATSRDEGTQPQHF. This chain uses TRBV15 with TRBJ1-5; TRBD1 might be the D (5 bases). The CDR3 has 14 amino acids. Germline V gene sequence: CDR1 LNHNV, CDR2 YYDKDF (reference sequence). Trimming shortened V by 0 bases and J by 6 bases, and 9 bases separated the two germline ends.

This clonotype came up a few times. The gene calls are TRBV7-3 and TRBJ2-7; either TRBD1 or TRBD2 may fit D (6 bases each). The CDR3 is made up of 20 amino acids. Trimming left V 3 bases short and J 3 bases short, with 30 bases between. The germline gives CDR1 SGHTA, CDR2 FQGTGA. This CDR3 is CASSFSLPVPSRGGIYEQYF. The CDR3 region has the DNA TGTGCCAGCAGCTTCAGCCTTCCCGTTCCCTCCCGAGGGGGGATCTACGAGCAGTACTTC.

This clonotype was counted at least ten times. The rearrangement links TRBV29-1 to TRBJ2-7, with 7 bases matching TRBD1. CDR3 length equals 14 residues. Germline CDR1 SQVTM, CDR2 ANQGSEA. J was trimmed by 3 bases and V by 6 bases; bases with no gene match: 11. The CDR3 sequence: CSVAGTALDYEQYF. The CDR3 bases are TGCAGCGTAGCAGGGACAGCGTTAGACTACGAGCAGTACTTC.

The rearrangement links TRBV7-2 to TRBJ2-5, with D perhaps given as TRBD1 or TRBD2 (5 bases each). Per germline, CDR1 SGHTA and CDR2 FQGNSA. The V end was cut by 6 bases, the J end by 7 bases, with 21 bases between. This CDR3 is 15 amino acids long. CDR3 coding DNA: TGTGCCAGCAGAAATCTGATATCCTCTGGGGGGACCCAGTACTTC. Its translation: CASRNLISSGGTQYF.

The rearrangement joins TRBV20-1 to TRBJ2-5; 10 bases line up with TRBD1. Germline CDR1 reads DFQATT; CDR2 reads SNEGSKA (reference sequence). The CDR3 contains 16 residues. V shed 0 bases, J shed 5 bases, and the junction held 9 bases outside the gene matches. CDR3 sequence reads: CSAREGGQGLRETQYF. For the CDR3, the DNA is TGCAGTGCTAGAGAAGGGGGACAGGGGCTGCGGGAGACCCAGTACTTC.

This chain joins TRBV4-1 and TRBJ1-4; D might be TRBD1 (6 bases). This CDR3 spans 17 amino acids. Germline CDR1 reads MGHRA; CDR2 reads YSYEKL. V lost 3 bases and J 8 bases, leaving 22 bases between the germline ends. The CDR3 loop reads CASSQSMGRGRGEKLFF. CDR3 bases: TGCGCCAGCAGCCAGAGCATGGGCAGGGGTAGGGGGGAAAAACTGTTTTTT.

The V and J genes are TRBV5-4 and TRBJ1-2; D remains unclear. Per germline, CDR1 SGHNT and CDR2 YYREEE (reference sequence). V was clipped by 4 bases and J by 7 bases, with 14 bases between them. The CDR3 totals 13 residues. The CDR3 DNA sequence: TGTGCCAGCAGCCCGCCGCAATCCGGTGGCTACACCTTC. Translating it yields CASSPPQSGGYTF.